This T cell receptor beta chain was identified in a study of long-term antiretroviral therapy in people with HIV. Study-level information: The earliest specimens came about a decade ahead of the 2015 immediate-ART recommendation.

For each donor, at least one pre-ART and at least two post-ART PBMC samples were available. This clone came up once. The antigen remains unidentified. At the survey level, the v3.0 immunoSEQ assay was run. The assay was immunoSEQ multiplex PCR, and TCRdb's table has in-frame clones only and misses some. The repertoire consists of tens of thousands of clones, with 76% occurring once and the leading ten covering approximately 4.9%. Notes on the study in general: In samples taken after ART, diversity increased but remained below transplant donor control levels.

The CDR3 has 13 amino acids. Germline V gene data show CDR1 as SGHVS and CDR2 as FNYEAQ. V gave up 6 bases and J gave up 4 bases, with 12 bases separating them. Source: unsorted PBMCs, taken 0.5 years after starting antiretroviral therapy. The rearrangement uses TRBV7-6 and TRBJ2-5; possible D gene TRBD1, 5 bases. The source of this sequence is a woman aged 40 to 50 with HIV. The CDR3 reads CASSRQTGETQYF. Written as DNA, the CDR3 is TGTGCCAGCAGTCGACAGACGGGAGAGACCCAGTACTTC.